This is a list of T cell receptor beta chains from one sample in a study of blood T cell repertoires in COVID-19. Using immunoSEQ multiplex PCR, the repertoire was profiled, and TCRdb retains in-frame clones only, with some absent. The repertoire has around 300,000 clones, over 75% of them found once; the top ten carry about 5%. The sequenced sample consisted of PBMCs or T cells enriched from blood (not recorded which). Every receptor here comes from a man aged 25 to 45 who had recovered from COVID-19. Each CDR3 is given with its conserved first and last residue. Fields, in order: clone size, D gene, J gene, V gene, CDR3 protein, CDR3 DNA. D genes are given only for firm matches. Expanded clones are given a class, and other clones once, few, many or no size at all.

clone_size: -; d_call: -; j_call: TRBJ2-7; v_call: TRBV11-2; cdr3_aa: CASSLPLNEQYF; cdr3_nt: TGTGCCAGCAGCCTTCCCTTAAACGAGCAGTACTTC
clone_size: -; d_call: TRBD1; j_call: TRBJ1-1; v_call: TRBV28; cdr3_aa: CASSLDRELYTTRAFF; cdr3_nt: TGTGCCAGCAGTTTAGACAGGGAACTATATACCACCCGAGCTTTCTTT
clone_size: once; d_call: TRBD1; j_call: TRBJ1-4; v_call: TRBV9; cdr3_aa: CASSATGRDYEKLFF; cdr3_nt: TGTGCCAGCAGCGCGACAGGGCGGGATTATGAAAAACTGTTTTTT
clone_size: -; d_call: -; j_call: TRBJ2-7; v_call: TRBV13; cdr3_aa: CASTSNTGFDEQYF; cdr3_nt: TGTGCCAGCACCTCAAACACAGGGTTCGACGAGCAGTACTTC
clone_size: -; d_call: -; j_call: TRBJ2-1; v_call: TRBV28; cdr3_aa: CASSIQGENEQFF; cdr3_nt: TGTGCCAGCAGCATACAGGGAGAGAATGAGCAGTTCTTC
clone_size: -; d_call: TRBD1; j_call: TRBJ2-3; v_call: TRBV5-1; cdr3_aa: CASRNPGQGTDTQYF; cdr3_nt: TGCGCCAGCCGAAACCCTGGACAGGGCACAGATACGCAGTATTTT
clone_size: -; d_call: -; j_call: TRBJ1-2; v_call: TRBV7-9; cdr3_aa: CASSSGTTNYGYTF; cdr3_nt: TGTGCCAGCAGCTCCGGGACTACTAACTATGGCTACACCTTC
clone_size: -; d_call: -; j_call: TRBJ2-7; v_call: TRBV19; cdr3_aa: CASSIGAQGIYEQYF; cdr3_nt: TGTGCCAGTAGTATAGGGGCACAGGGTATCTACGAGCAGTACTTC
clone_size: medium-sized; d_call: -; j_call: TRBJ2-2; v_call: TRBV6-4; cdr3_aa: CASSFGGTGELFF; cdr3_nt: TGTGCCAGCAGCTTCGGGGGAACCGGGGAGCTGTTTTTT
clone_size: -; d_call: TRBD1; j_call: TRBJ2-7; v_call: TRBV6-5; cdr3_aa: CASSYHPGQGEHEQYF; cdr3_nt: TGTGCCAGCAGTTACCACCCGGGACAGGGGGAGCACGAGCAGTACTTC
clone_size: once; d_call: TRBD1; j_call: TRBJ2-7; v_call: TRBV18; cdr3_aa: CASLPDRGMGYEQYF; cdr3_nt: TGTGCCAGCTTACCCGACAGGGGAATGGGGTACGAGCAGTACTTC
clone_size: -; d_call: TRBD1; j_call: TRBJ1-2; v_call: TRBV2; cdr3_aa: CASSDAPGQGPGYTF; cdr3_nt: TGTGCCAGCAGTGACGCTCCGGGACAGGGGCCGGGCTACACCTTC
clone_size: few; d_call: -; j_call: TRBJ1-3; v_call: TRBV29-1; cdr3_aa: CSVGLDSSGNTIYF; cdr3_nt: TGCAGCGTTGGGCTGGACAGCTCTGGAAACACCATATATTTT
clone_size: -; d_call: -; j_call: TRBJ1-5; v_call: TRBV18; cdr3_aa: CASSPPDRPAPYSNQPQHF; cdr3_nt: TGTGCCAGCTCACCACCGGACAGACCGGCACCCTATAGCAATCAGCCCCAGCATTTT
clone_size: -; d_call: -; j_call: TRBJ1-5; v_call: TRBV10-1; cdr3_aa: CASSEAGSYQPQHF; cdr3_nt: TGCGCCAGCAGTGAGGCGGGGTCCTACCAGCCCCAGCATTTT
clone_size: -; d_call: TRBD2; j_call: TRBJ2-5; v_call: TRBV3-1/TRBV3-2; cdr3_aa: CASSEGGSGGTQYF; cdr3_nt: TGTGCCAGCAGCGAAGGGGGTAGCGGGGGGACCCAGTACTTC
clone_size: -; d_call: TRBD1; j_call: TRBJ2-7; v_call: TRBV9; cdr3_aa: CASSTGTGEQYF; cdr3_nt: TGTGCCAGCAGCACCGGGACAGGCGAGCAGTACTTC
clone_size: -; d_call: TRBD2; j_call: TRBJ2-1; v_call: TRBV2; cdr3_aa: CASGQTSGGADNEQFF; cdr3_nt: TGTGCCAGCGGGCAGACTAGCGGGGGGGCTGACAATGAGCAGTTCTTC
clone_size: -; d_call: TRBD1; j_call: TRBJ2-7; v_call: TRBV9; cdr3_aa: CASSTNLGTATYEQYF; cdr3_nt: TGTGCCAGCAGCACTAACCTCGGGACAGCAACCTACGAGCAGTACTTC
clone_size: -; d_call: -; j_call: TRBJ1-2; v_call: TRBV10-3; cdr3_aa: CAISESAGRYGYTF; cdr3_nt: TGTGCCATCAGTGAGTCGGCAGGGCGGTATGGCTACACCTTC
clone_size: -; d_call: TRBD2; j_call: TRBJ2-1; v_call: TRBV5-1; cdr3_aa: CASSLSLAGGGEQFF; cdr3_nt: TGCGCCAGCAGCTTAAGTCTAGCGGGGGGAGGTGAGCAGTTCTTC
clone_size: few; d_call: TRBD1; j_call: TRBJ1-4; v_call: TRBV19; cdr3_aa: CASSMADRVWEKLFF; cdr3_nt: TGTGCCAGTAGTATGGCCGACAGGGTCTGGGAAAAACTGTTTTTT
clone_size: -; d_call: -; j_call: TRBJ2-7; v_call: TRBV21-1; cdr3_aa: CASNNGQNAYEQYF; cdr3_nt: TGTGCCAGCAATAATGGACAGAACGCCTACGAGCAGTACTTC
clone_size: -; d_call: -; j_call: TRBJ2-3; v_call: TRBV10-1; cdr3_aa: CASSESIVPTDTQYF; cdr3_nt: TGCGCCAGCAGTGAGTCAATAGTACCGACAGATACGCAGTATTTT
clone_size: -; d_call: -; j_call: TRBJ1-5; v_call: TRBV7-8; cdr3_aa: CASSSLPGGANQPQHF; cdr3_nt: TGTGCCAGCAGCTCCCTCCCGGGGGGGGCTAATCAGCCCCAGCATTTT
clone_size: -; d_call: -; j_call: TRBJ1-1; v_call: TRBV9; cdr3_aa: CASSVDRMNTEAFF; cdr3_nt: TGTGCCAGCAGCGTTGACAGGATGAACACTGAAGCTTTCTTT
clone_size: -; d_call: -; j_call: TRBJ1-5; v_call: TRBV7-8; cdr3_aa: CASSLASRQPAGNQPQHF; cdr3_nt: TGTGCCAGCAGCTTAGCTAGTCGACAGCCGGCGGGCAATCAGCCCCAGCATTTT
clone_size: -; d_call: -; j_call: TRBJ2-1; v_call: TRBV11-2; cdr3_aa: CASSRQASYNEQFF; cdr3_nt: TGTGCCAGCAGCCGACAGGCCTCCTACAATGAGCAGTTCTTC
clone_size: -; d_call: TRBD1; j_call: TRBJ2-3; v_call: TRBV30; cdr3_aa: CAWSGDRGPDTQYF; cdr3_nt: TGTGCCTGGAGTGGAGACAGGGGGCCAGATACGCAGTATTTT
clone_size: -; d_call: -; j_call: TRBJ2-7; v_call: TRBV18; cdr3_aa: CASSPRLADYEQYF; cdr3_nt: TGTGCCAGCTCACCACGGCTAGCAGACTACGAGCAGTACTTC
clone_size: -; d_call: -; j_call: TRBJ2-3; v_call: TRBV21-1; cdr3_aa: CASSKSTDSTDTQYF; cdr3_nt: TGTGCCAGCAGCAAATCGACAGACAGCACAGATACGCAGTATTTT
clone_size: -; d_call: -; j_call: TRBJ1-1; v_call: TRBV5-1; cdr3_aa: CASSLFSMNTEAFF; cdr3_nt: TGCGCCAGCAGCTTGTTTTCCATGAACACTGAAGCTTTCTTT
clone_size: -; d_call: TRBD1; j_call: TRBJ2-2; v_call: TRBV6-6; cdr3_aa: CASNLNRGRLSGELFF; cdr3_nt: TGTGCCAGCAACCTCAACAGGGGGCGCCTCAGCGGGGAGCTGTTTTTT
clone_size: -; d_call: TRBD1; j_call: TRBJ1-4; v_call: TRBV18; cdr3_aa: CASSLGQVLNEKLFF; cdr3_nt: TGTGCCAGCTCACTGGGACAGGTTCTTAATGAAAAACTGTTTTTT
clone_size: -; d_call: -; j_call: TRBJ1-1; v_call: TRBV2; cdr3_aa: CASRLQVRGTEAFF; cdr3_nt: TGTGCCAGCAGGTTACAGGTGCGTGGCACTGAAGCTTTCTTT
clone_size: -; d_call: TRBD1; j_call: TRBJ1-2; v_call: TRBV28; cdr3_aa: CASSTDRGRFGYTF; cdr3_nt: TGTGCCAGCAGTACCGACAGGGGGCGCTTTGGCTACACCTTC
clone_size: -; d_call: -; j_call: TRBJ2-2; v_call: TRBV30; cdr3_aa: CAWSPGPLGVNTGELFF; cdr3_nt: TGTGCCTGGAGTCCCGGGCCTTTAGGGGTTAACACCGGGGAGCTGTTTTTT
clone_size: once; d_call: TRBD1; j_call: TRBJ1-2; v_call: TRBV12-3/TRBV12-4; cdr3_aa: CAAAGTGIYRYTF; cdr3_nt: TGTGCCGCCGCAGGGACAGGAATTTATCGCTACACCTTC
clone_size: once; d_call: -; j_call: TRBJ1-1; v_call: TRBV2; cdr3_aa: CASRADSQRLEAFF; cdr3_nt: TGTGCCAGCAGGGCAGACAGTCAAAGGTTGGAAGCTTTCTTT
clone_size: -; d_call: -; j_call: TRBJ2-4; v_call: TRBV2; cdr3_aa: CASSEGASHLAKNIQYF; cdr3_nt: TGTGCCAGCAGTGAAGGGGCTAGCCATCTAGCCAAAAACATTCAGTACTTC
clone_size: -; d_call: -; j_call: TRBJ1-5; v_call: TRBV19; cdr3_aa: CASSMSSGGVTRHF; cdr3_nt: TGTGCCAGTAGTATGTCGTCGGGGGGGGTGACACGGCATTTT
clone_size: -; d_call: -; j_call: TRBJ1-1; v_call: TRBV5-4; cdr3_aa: CASSAAGVNTEAFF; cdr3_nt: TGTGCCAGCAGCGCTGCGGGCGTGAACACTGAAGCTTTCTTT
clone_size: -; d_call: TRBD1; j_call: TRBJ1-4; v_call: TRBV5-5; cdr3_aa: CASSTTGANEKLFF; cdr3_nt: TGTGCCAGCAGCACGACAGGGGCTAATGAAAAACTGTTTTTT
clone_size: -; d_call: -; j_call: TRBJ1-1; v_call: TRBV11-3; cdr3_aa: CASSLGQATEAFF; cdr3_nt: TGTGCCAGCAGCTTAGGACAGGCTACTGAAGCTTTCTTT
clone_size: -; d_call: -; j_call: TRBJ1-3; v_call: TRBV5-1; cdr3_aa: CASSPEGTTGNTIYF; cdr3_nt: TGCGCCAGCAGCCCTGAAGGGACAACTGGAAACACCATATATTTT
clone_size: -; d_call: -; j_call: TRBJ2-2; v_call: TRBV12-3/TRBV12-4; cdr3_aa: CASKLTGELFF; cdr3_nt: TGTGCCAGCAAACTTACCGGGGAGCTGTTTTTT
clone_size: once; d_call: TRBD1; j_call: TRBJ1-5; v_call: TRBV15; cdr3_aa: CATSRGQGARKDQPQHF; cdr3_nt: TGTGCCACCAGCAGAGGACAGGGGGCGCGGAAGGATCAGCCCCAGCATTTT
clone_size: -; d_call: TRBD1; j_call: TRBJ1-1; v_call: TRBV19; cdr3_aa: CASSIDRGQGEAFF; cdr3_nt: TGTGCCAGTAGTATAGATCGCGGACAGGGTGAAGCTTTCTTT
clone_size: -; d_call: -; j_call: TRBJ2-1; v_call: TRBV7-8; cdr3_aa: CASSLSGSYNEQFF; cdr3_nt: TGTGCCAGCAGCTTAAGCGGATCCTACAATGAGCAGTTCTTC